What follows is one T cell receptor (beta chain) and its context. No antigen is known for it. A much larger clone differs from this one at a single base, so this may be a read error. The data belong to a study of tumor-infiltrating lymphocytes in primary liver carcinoma. Study context: Regardless of tissue type, samples showed similar yields of roughly 3.65 to 7.5 million productive TCRbeta reads.

Overall study findings and caveats: Blood's top-250-clone fraction was significantly lower than that of tumors (p = 0.039). Between tumor regions, pairs overlapped more than tumor-adjacent and tumor-blood pairs did.

Without any cell sorting, roughly 18-31 mg of bulk tissue yielded co-extracted RNA and DNA. Surgical resection was the treatment these patients received for primary liver carcinoma. CDR3 length: 13 residues. Germline-derived CDR1 and CDR2 are MDHEN and SYDVKM. A constant-region primer primed TCR beta cDNA synthesis from 450 to 550 ng of total RNA. Researchers made the TCR beta libraries by running three nested multiplex PCR rounds with slightly modified ARM-PCR. TRBV1-TRBV30 forward and Cbeta reverse primers drove the first two approximately 11-cycle rounds. TCRdb re-called the multiplex PCR reads with MiXCR, one entry per CDR3 protein. The table includes around 80,000 distinct CDR3 sequences, roughly 71% detected once.

This TCR was sampled from a man in his forties with primary liver carcinoma and hepatitis B virus infection. Sequencing was carried out using tumor-adjacent normal liver tissue. V gene TRBV28 combines with J gene TRBJ1-5; weak D call: TRBD1 (6 bases). The CDR3 region is CATEQGLHQPRHF. CDR3 bases: TGTGCCACAGAACAGGGTCTTCATCAGCCCCGGCATTTT.